This T cell receptor beta chain came from a study of brain T cells in children with intractable seizures. Overall study findings and caveats: Pre- and post-surgery blood differed in depth, so pre-surgery absences may be undersampling.

Surgery cases with the highest brain T cell transcript signatures were chosen for sequencing. Patients received at least one anti-epileptic drug before surgery. As to this clone: Its antigen remains unidentified.

Trimming stripped 10 bases from V and 4 bases from J, with 10 bases between. Germline V gene sequence: CDR1 MGHRA, CDR2 YSYEKL. This CDR3 spans 11 amino acids. Some clones are missing from TCRdb's copy, which holds only in-frame ones; the method was immunoSEQ multiplex PCR. There are roughly 80,000 clones in the sample; around 91% occur only once, and about 24% lies in the top ten. The receptor comes from a girl aged 2-15 years with Rasmussen encephalitis and intractable seizures. The gene calls are TRBV4-1 and TRBJ1-1; no clear D. Sequences were derived from peripheral blood, sampled at surgery. This CDR3 is CATTVGTEAFF. The CDR3 nucleotides are TGCGCCACCACGGTTGGCACTGAAGCTTTCTTT.